Listed below are T cell receptor beta chains from one sample, sequenced in a study of OX40 agonist ivuxolimab in advanced cancers. Assay: immunoSEQ multiplex PCR; the TCRdb copy retains only in-frame clones and omits some. This sample carries fewer than 45,000 clones, roughly 90% of them seen once, and the ten largest clones take roughly a sixth. Sequenced material: CD4+ or CD8+ T cells sorted from blood, taken in a trial of the OX40 agonist ivuxolimab. These receptors were collected from an adult with an advanced solid tumor such as melanoma, head and neck, liver or kidney cancer. Both conserved end residues are part of each CDR3. D genes are given only for firm matches. A clone size is listed for some rows: how often the clone was seen (once, few, many), or a class if it is expanded.

d_gene	v_gene	j_gene	abundance	CDR3aa	CDR3nt
TRBD2	TRBV6-1	TRBJ2-1	-	CASIRLAGDYNEQFF	TGTGCCAGCATACGACTAGCGGGAGACTACAATGAGCAGTTCTTC
-	TRBV6-5	TRBJ2-2	-	CASSYNTGELFF	TGTGCCAGCAGTTACAACACCGGGGAGCTGTTTTTT
-	TRBV29-1	TRBJ2-1	-	CSVAGGTLYNEQFF	TGCAGCGTTGCAGGAGGAACTCTCTACAATGAGCAGTTCTTC
-	TRBV27	TRBJ1-6	-	CASSGSYNSPLHF	TGTGCCAGCAGTGGATCCTATAATTCACCCCTCCACTTT
-	TRBV19	TRBJ2-1	-	CASSIGTVNEQFF	TGTGCCAGTAGTATAGGGACTGTCAATGAGCAGTTCTTC
-	TRBV6-4	TRBJ1-2	-	CASSEDGVGGYTF	TGTGCCAGCAGTGAAGACGGCGTTGGGGGCTACACCTTC
-	TRBV10-2	TRBJ2-7	-	CASSDLQTGYEQYF	TGCGCCAGCAGTGACCTGCAGACAGGCTACGAGCAGTACTTC
TRBD1	TRBV5-6	TRBJ1-6	-	CASSLGQGANSPLHF	TGTGCCAGCAGCTTGGGGCAGGGGGCGAATTCACCCCTCCACTTT
-	TRBV7-9	TRBJ2-7	-	CASSSSPGTRYEQYF	TGTGCCAGCAGCTCCTCCCCAGGGACCAGGTACGAGCAGTACTTC
-	TRBV25-1	TRBJ2-7	-	CASKQRGSSYEQYF	TGTGCCAGCAAACAACGAGGATCTTCCTACGAGCAGTACTTC
TRBD2	TRBV27	TRBJ2-2	-	CASSRPGGWPKELFF	TGTGCCAGCAGCCGCCCGGGGGGTTGGCCTAAGGAGCTGTTTTTT
-	TRBV6-5	TRBJ2-1	-	CASSFIGGSSYNEQFF	TGTGCCAGCAGTTTCATAGGGGGTAGCTCCTACAATGAGCAGTTCTTC
-	TRBV7-8	TRBJ2-1	-	CASSQNPGDAYNEQFF	TGTGCCAGCAGCCAGAACCCAGGGGATGCCTACAATGAGCAGTTCTTC
-	TRBV9	TRBJ1-5	once	CASSVDGGQRQPQHF	TGTGCCAGCAGCGTAGACGGGGGACAAAGGCAGCCCCAGCATTTT
-	TRBV7-9	TRBJ2-1	-	CASTLEQNEQFF	TGTGCCAGCACCTTGGAACAAAATGAGCAGTTCTTC
-	TRBV27	TRBJ1-5	-	CASLPLTGTKNSNQPQHF	TGTGCCAGCCTCCCTCTCACCGGGACAAAGAATAGCAATCAGCCCCAGCATTTT
-	TRBV2	TRBJ2-2	-	CASSEADRLRGLFF	TGTGCCAGCAGTGAAGCGGATAGACTAAGAGGGCTGTTTTTT
-	TRBV20-1	TRBJ2-7	once	CSAREGYEQYF	TGCAGTGCTAGAGAGGGGTACGAGCAGTACTTC
TRBD1	TRBV27	TRBJ2-7	-	CASSASGQGFEQYF	TGTGCCAGCAGTGCCTCGGGACAGGGGTTCGAGCAGTACTTC
-	TRBV4-1	TRBJ2-5	-	CASSHGGANKETQYF	TGCGCCAGCAGCCATGGAGGGGCCAATAAGGAGACCCAGTACTTC
-	TRBV2	TRBJ2-1	once	CASSEGAGGRYNEQFF	TGTGCCAGCAGTGAAGGTGCGGGCGGAAGATACAATGAGCAGTTCTTC
-	TRBV30	TRBJ1-1	few	CAWSVDTGTEAFF	TGTGCCTGGAGTGTGGATACAGGTACCGAAGCTTTCTTT
-	TRBV11-2	TRBJ2-1	-	CASSLGGFNEQFF	TGTGCCAGCAGCTTAGGAGGGTTCAATGAGCAGTTCTTC
-	TRBV27	TRBJ1-2	-	CASTSGAATYGYTF	TGTGCCAGCACGTCAGGGGCCGCGACCTATGGCTACACCTTC
TRBD2	TRBV12-5	TRBJ2-3	-	CASGSGGPDTQYF	TGTGCTAGTGGTTCGGGGGGGCCAGATACGCAGTATTTT
TRBD1	TRBV10-3	TRBJ1-1	-	CAIKDRGDTEAFF	TGTGCCATCAAAGACAGGGGCGACACTGAAGCTTTCTTT
-	TRBV19	TRBJ2-1	-	CASSIGEAYNEQFF	TGTGCCAGTAGTATCGGAGAAGCCTACAATGAGCAGTTCTTC
TRBD1	TRBV7-6	TRBJ2-7	-	CASSSPGQASGSGWQYF	TGTGCCAGCAGCTCTCCGGGACAGGCTAGTGGATCGGGTTGGCAGTACTTC
-	TRBV7-8	TRBJ1-1	-	CASSLEFQAGPGNTEAFF	TGTGCCAGCAGCTTAGAGTTTCAGGCAGGGCCGGGGAACACTGAAGCTTTCTTT
-	TRBV4-1	TRBJ2-5	-	CASSQDQRLAWLETQYF	TGCGCCAGCAGCCAAGATCAAAGGCTAGCATGGTTGGAGACCCAGTACTTC
-	TRBV4-1	TRBJ2-2	-	CASSLRQKYTGELFF	TGCGCCAGCAGCCTACGACAGAAATACACCGGGGAGCTGTTTTTT
-	TRBV15	TRBJ1-2	once	CATSRYRTPPSYGYTF	TGTGCCACCAGCAGATACAGGACCCCGCCTTCCTATGGCTACACCTTC
-	TRBV5-1	TRBJ1-2	-	CASSPRLGAVVSYGYTF	TGCGCCAGCAGCCCGCGCCTCGGGGCCGTTGTTTCCTATGGCTACACCTTC
TRBD1	TRBV4-2	TRBJ2-3	-	CASSHQDRGRRDTQYF	TGTGCCAGCAGCCACCAAGACAGGGGGAGAAGAGATACGCAGTATTTT
-	TRBV2	TRBJ2-7	-	CASSEGRGWIHEQYF	TGTGCCAGCAGTGAGGGGCGGGGATGGATCCACGAGCAGTACTTC
-	TRBV5-6	TRBJ2-7	-	CASSFGGNEQYF	TGTGCCAGCAGCTTCGGGGGAAACGAGCAGTACTTC
TRBD2	TRBV9	TRBJ2-7	-	CASSPRTSDYEQYF	TGTGCCAGCAGCCCCCGGACTAGCGACTACGAGCAGTACTTC
-	TRBV5-5	TRBJ2-1	few	CASSLGRSTYNEQFF	TGTGCCAGCAGCTTGGGGAGGTCCACCTACAATGAGCAGTTCTTC
-	TRBV4-1	TRBJ2-5	-	CASSQDQDFQETQYF	TGCGCCAGCAGCCAAGATCAGGACTTCCAAGAGACCCAGTACTTC
-	TRBV19	TRBJ2-7	-	CASAQGLRYEQYF	TGTGCCAGCGCCCAGGGACTTCGATACGAGCAGTACTTC